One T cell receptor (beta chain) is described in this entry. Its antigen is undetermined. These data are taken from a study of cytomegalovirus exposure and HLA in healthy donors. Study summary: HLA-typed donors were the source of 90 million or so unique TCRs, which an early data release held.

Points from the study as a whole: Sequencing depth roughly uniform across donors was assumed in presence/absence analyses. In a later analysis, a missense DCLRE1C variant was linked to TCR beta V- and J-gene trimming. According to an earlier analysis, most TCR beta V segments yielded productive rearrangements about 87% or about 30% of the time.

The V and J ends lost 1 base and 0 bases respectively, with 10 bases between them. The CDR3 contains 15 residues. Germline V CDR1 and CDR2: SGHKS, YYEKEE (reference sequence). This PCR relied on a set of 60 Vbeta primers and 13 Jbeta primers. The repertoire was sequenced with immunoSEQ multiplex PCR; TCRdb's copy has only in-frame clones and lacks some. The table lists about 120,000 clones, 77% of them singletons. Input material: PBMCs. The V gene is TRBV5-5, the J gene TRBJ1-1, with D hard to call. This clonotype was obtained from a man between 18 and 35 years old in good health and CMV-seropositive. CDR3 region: CASSLRGQVNTEAFF. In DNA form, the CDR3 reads TGTGCCAGCAGCTTGCGTGGCCAGGTGAACACTGAAGCTTTCTTT.